These 9 T cell receptor beta chains came from one sample sequenced in a study of Graves' ophthalmopathy and Graves' hyperthyroidism. Amplified TCR beta CDR3 regions were obtained using RNA transcripts as template. Amplification began with first-round RT-PCR using HTBI primers, then second-round multiplex PCR was performed. In TCRdb, the multiplex PCR reads were re-called with MiXCR into one record per CDR3 protein. The table has hundreds of thousands of distinct CDR3 sequences, 22% seen once. Material for sequencing was peripheral blood. Source of these receptors: a young woman with stable Graves' hyperthyroidism. Some clones in this sample may be carry-over from other donors' samples.

In this sample, this clonotype turned up a few times. CDR3: CASSTGFPSQYF. The CDR3 bases are TGTGCCAGCAGCACCGGCTTCCCGTCCCAGTACTTC. V gene TRBV3-1 combines with J gene TRBJ2-5, with unresolved D. Germline V gene lookup returns CDR1 LGHDT and CDR2 YNNKEL (reference sequence). Trimming removed 5 bases from V and 9 bases from J, with 13 bases in between. CDR3 length: 12 residues.

This clonotype appeared many times. The J gene is TRBJ1-5, the V gene TRBV7-8; possibly TRBD1 for D (6 bases). V lost 3 bases, J lost 0 bases, and 9 bases lay in between. Germline V gene data show CDR1 as SGHVS and CDR2 as FQNEAQ. This CDR3 comprises 15 residues. The CDR3, as DNA: TGTGCCAGCAGCTTGGGGACACCTAGCAATCAGCCCCAGCATTTT. Protein sequence: CASSLGTPSNQPQHF.

The chain joins TRBV6-5 to TRBJ1-2; D remains ambiguous. V was cut by 0 bases and J by 4 bases, with 12 bases left in between. The CDR3 has 15 residues. CDR1 and CDR2 (germline): MNHEY, SVGAGI. The CDR3 here is CASSYSSAGGYGYTF. CDR3 nucleotide sequence: TGTGCCAGCAGTTACTCGTCCGCAGGCGGCTATGGCTACACCTTC.

This clonotype was observed at least ten times. V gene TRBV12-3 or TRBV12-4 combines with J gene TRBJ1-5; 9 positions match TRBD1. Trimming removed 5 bases from V and 12 bases from J; junction bases left unmatched: 8. The CDR3 has 13 residues. The CDR3: CASSQSDRGDQHF. CDR3 in DNA: TGTGCCAGCAGTCAATCCGACAGGGGGGACCAGCATTTT.

This clonotype was detected ten times or more. The rearrangement uses TRBV12-3 or TRBV12-4 and TRBJ2-5, with D uncertain. V lost 3 bases and J 2 bases, leaving 4 bases between the germline ends. The CDR3 loop spans 12 amino acids. In nucleotides, the CDR3 is TGTGCCAGCAGTTTTCGGCAAGAGACCCAGTACTTC. Protein: CASSFRQETQYF.

The chain joins TRBV6-5 to TRBJ2-7; D remains ambiguous. The CDR3 totals 13 residues. V was pared by 2 bases and J by 3 bases, with 8 bases between. Germline V gene lookup returns CDR1 MNHEY and CDR2 SVGAGI. The CDR3 loop is CASSYTLDYEQYF. The DNA for the CDR3 is TGTGCCAGCAGTTACACATTGGACTACGAGCAGTACTTC.

This rearrangement joins TRBV27 to TRBJ2-2; D not certain. Trimming took off 6 bases at V and 0 bases at J, with 8 bases between the two ends. Germline V gives CDR1 MNHEY, CDR2 SMNVEV (reference sequence). This CDR3 is 14 amino acids long. The DNA for the CDR3 is TGTGCCAGCAGAAGTCCGACGAACACCGGGGAGCTGTTTTTT. It translates to CASRSPTNTGELFF.

This chain connects TRBV12-3 or TRBV12-4 to TRBJ1-2; D possibly corresponds to TRBD1 (5 bases). The V gene lost 2 bases and the J gene lost 4 bases, with 8 bases spanning the gap. There are 13 residues in the CDR3. The CDR3 region has the DNA TGTGCCAGCAGTTTAAAGGGGCCCTATGGCTACACCTTC. Its protein product is CASSLKGPYGYTF.

This clonotype showed up many times. The V and J genes are TRBV6-1 and TRBJ2-3, with a tentative D call TRBD2 (6 bases). Trimming pared 2 bases from V and 0 bases from J, leaving 15 bases between. The CDR3 covers 17 residues. The V gene's germline CDR1 is MNHNS and CDR2 SASEGT. CDR3 in amino acids: CASSELAKRASTDTQYF. The DNA of the CDR3 is TGTGCCAGCAGTGAACTAGCAAAGCGGGCAAGCACAGATACGCAGTATTTT.